A selection of T cell receptor beta chains follows, all from one sample in a study of graft-versus-host responses after intestinal transplantation. Sequencing was performed with immunoSEQ multiplex PCR; in TCRdb, only in-frame clones are kept and a portion is missing. The repertoire has over 75,000 clones, around 89% of them found once; the top ten carry approximately 0.28%. Antigen specificity for these receptors is unknown. Sequencing used unstimulated CD4+ T cells sorted from spleen or lymph node cells, obtained before transplant. The receptors derive from a human donor who was the organ donor for an intestinal transplant. The CDR3 runs from the conserved cysteine through the conserved F or W. D genes are given only for firm matches. Size is stated for part of the rows, as once, few or many counts, or as a class when the clone is expanded.

j_call v_call clone_size d_call cdr3_nt cdr3_aa
TRBJ2-7 TRBV9 once - TGTGCCAGCAGCCCCCTACAGGGTTCCTACGAGCAGTACTTC CASSPLQGSYEQYF
TRBJ2-7 TRBV6-1 few - TGTGCCAGCAGGGGTAGACAGCTCCTCGAGCAGTACTTC CASRGRQLLEQYF
TRBJ1-1 TRBV19 - TRBD1 TGTGCCACCTCCCGCCGCGGGACAGGGGCAAACACTGAAGCTTTCTTT CATSRRGTGANTEAFF
TRBJ1-1 TRBV7-2 - TRBD1 TGTGCCAGCACCCTAACACTAAACAGACAGGGCGTGGGGACTGAAGCTTTCTTT CASTLTLNRQGVGTEAFF
TRBJ2-3 TRBV4-1 - TRBD2 TGCGCCAGCAGCCGTCGGCTACTAGCGGGGCTGGGGAGCACAGATACGCAGTATTTT CASSRRLLAGLGSTDTQYF
TRBJ2-2 TRBV18 - TRBD1 TGTGCCAGCTCACCACGGGGACAGAGTATCACCGGGGAGCTGTTTTTT CASSPRGQSITGELFF
TRBJ1-1 TRBV4-3 - TRBD1 TGCGCCAGCAGCCAAGATCCTACAGGGGGCGGAAACACTGAAGCTTTCTTT CASSQDPTGGGNTEAFF
TRBJ2-3 TRBV28 once - TGTGCCAGCAGTTTTTATGGGACACGCACAGATACGCAGTATTTT CASSFYGTRTDTQYF
TRBJ2-3 TRBV11-2 - TRBD2 TGTGCCAGCAGCTACCGGACTAGCGGAACCACAGATACGCAGTATTTT CASSYRTSGTTDTQYF
TRBJ2-1 TRBV29-1 - - TGCAGCGTGACAGGATTTTACTCCTACAATGAGCAGTTCTTC CSVTGFYSYNEQFF
TRBJ1-2 TRBV9 - - TGTGCCAGCAGCCCGGAGGACAGATATGGCTACACCTTC CASSPEDRYGYTF
TRBJ2-7 TRBV27 - - TGTGCCAGCAGTTTATATAGAGAGCAGTACTTC CASSLYREQYF
TRBJ1-5 TRBV19 - - TGTGCCAGTAGTGGGAGGGTTTGGGACCAGCCCCAGCATTTT CASSGRVWDQPQHF
TRBJ1-5 TRBV29-1 few - TGCAGCGTTCAGGAGGGTGTGGGTCAGCCCCAGCATTTT CSVQEGVGQPQHF
TRBJ2-5 TRBV5-6 - TRBD2 TGTGCCAGCAGCTCAGGGGGACTAGCGGGGGTAGAGGAGACCCAGTACTTC CASSSGGLAGVEETQYF
TRBJ2-3 TRBV10-3 - - TGTGCCATCAGTGAACAGAGGGTCACAGATACGCAGTATTTT CAISEQRVTDTQYF
TRBJ1-5 TRBV4-1 few - TGCGCCAGCAGCCAAGATCAGACGGGTCAGCCCCAGCATTTT CASSQDQTGQPQHF
TRBJ1-1 TRBV7-8 - TRBD1 TGTGCCAGCAGCTACCAGGGGGTTTCAAAGAACACTGAAGCTTTCTTT CASSYQGVSKNTEAFF
TRBJ1-1 TRBV6-5 - - TGTGCCAGCAGTTATCAGACAGGGAACACTGAAGCTTTCTTT CASSYQTGNTEAFF
TRBJ2-7 TRBV7-8 - - TGTGCCAGCAGCTTATTAATAACCTACGAGCAGTACTTC CASSLLITYEQYF
TRBJ1-2 TRBV28 - TRBD1 TGTGCCAGCAGTTTATTCCCCGGGACAGGGCGGCATGGCTACACCTTC CASSLFPGTGRHGYTF
TRBJ2-5 TRBV18 once TRBD1 TGTGCCAGCTCACGAGCACAGGGGGCGTGGGGAGAGACCCAGTACTTC CASSRAQGAWGETQYF
TRBJ1-5 TRBV5-3 few TRBD1 TGTGCCAGAAGCGACCCCAGGGGGCGCAATCAGCCCCAGCATTTT CARSDPRGRNQPQHF
TRBJ1-1 TRBV18 - - TGTGCCAGCTCACCGGACAGAGGGATTATGAACACTGAAGCTTTCTTT CASSPDRGIMNTEAFF
TRBJ1-2 TRBV4-1 - - TGCGCCAGCAGTTCCACCCGGGGAGGTGACAACTATGGCTACACCTTC CASSSTRGGDNYGYTF
TRBJ2-5 TRBV6-1 - - TGTGCCAGCAGGATGGTGGGGGGGGCGGTGGAGACCCAGTACTTC CASRMVGGAVETQYF
TRBJ1-5 TRBV18 - - TGTGCCAGCTCACCCCGCAGGGTGGAAGGCAATCAGCCCCAGCATTTT CASSPRRVEGNQPQHF
TRBJ1-3 TRBV5-4 - TRBD1 TGTGCCAGCAGCTTGGGACAGGGGGCTGGAAACACCATATATTTT CASSLGQGAGNTIYF
TRBJ2-7 TRBV2 - - TGTGCCAGTTCGGATGACACCGGCGAGCAGTACTTC CASSDDTGEQYF
TRBJ2-1 TRBV11-1 - - TGTGCCAGCAGCTGGACAGTTACTACCTACAATGAGCAGTTCTTC CASSWTVTTYNEQFF
TRBJ1-2 TRBV6-1 few - TGTGCCAGCAGGTCACCGACAGAGGATGGCTACACCTTC CASRSPTEDGYTF
TRBJ2-7 TRBV12-5 - - TGTGCTAGTGGTTTCGAGATTGTCCCCGAGCAGTACTTC CASGFEIVPEQYF
TRBJ2-3 TRBV4-1 - TRBD2 TGCGCCAGCAGCCAAGAAGGCCCGAGCGGGGATAACACAGATACGCAGTATTTT CASSQEGPSGDNTDTQYF
TRBJ2-1 TRBV2 - TRBD2 TGTGCCAGCAGGGGGGCCCCGCGGGGGGCGGTGGATAGGCATGAGCAGTTCTTC CASRGAPRGAVDRHEQFF
TRBJ2-7 TRBV2 - TRBD2 TGTGCCAGCAGTGGGCGGGGGGTGGCCTACGAGCAGTACTTC CASSGRGVAYEQYF
TRBJ2-3 TRBV5-1 - TRBD1 TGCGCCAGCAGCTCCGGCCGGGGACAGCCTTTCACAGATACGCAGTATTTT CASSSGRGQPFTDTQYF
TRBJ2-7 TRBV28 - TRBD2 TGTGCCAGCAGTTTACTCCCACTAGCGGGAGGGGCCTACGAGCAGTACTTC CASSLLPLAGGAYEQYF
TRBJ2-7 TRBV14 - TRBD1 TGTGCCAGCAGCCTACACGGGACAGGCTCCTACGAGCAGTACTTC CASSLHGTGSYEQYF
TRBJ2-1 TRBV28 - TRBD1 TGTGCCAGCAGTTCTTTTCCGACAGGGTCCTACAATGAGCAGTTCTTC CASSSFPTGSYNEQFF
TRBJ1-4 TRBV27 - - TGTGCCAGCAGCCCACAGGGAAGGGCTTTTGGAAAACTGTTTTTT CASSPQGRAFGKLFF
TRBJ1-5 TRBV6-1 - TRBD1 TGTGCCAGCAGGGATTACAGGGGGGACCAGCCCCAGCATTTT CASRDYRGDQPQHF
TRBJ1-1 TRBV5-5 - TRBD1 TGTGCCAGCAGCTTGTCCGCTTGGGGGACAGCGAGAAGAGACACTGAAGCTTTCTTT CASSLSAWGTARRDTEAFF
TRBJ2-1 TRBV4-3 few TRBD1 TGCGCCAGCAGCCAAGGTTTTGGGACAGGGTCCGACAATGAGCAGTTCTTC CASSQGFGTGSDNEQFF
TRBJ1-2 TRBV9 - TRBD1 TGTGCCAGCAGCGCGGAACTGGGACAGGGGGCAGGTGGCTACACCTTC CASSAELGQGAGGYTF
TRBJ2-3 TRBV11-2 - - TGTGCCAGCAGCTTCCAACTAGGAGGTGATACGCAGTATTTT CASSFQLGGDTQYF
TRBJ1-2 TRBV2 - TRBD1 TGTGCCAGCAGTGCAACCCGGACAGGGTTATATGGCTACACCTTC CASSATRTGLYGYTF
TRBJ2-7 TRBV28 - - TGTGCCAGCAGAACACCCACTAACGAGCAGTACTTC CASRTPTNEQYF
TRBJ1-4 TRBV25-1 - - TGTGCCAGCAGTGACGGGACAAGTAATGAAAAACTGTTTTTT CASSDGTSNEKLFF